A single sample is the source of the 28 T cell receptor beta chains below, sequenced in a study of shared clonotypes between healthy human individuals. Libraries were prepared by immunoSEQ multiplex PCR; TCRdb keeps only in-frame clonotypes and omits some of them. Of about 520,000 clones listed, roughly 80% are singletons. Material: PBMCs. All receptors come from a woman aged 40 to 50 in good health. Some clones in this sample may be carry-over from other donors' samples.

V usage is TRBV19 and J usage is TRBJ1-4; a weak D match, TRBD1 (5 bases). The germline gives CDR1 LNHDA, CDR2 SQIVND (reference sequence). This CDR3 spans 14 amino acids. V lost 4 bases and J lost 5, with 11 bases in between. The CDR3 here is CASSTPRDNEKLFF. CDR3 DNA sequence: TGTGCCAGTAGTACACCCCGGGACAATGAAAAACTGTTTTTT.

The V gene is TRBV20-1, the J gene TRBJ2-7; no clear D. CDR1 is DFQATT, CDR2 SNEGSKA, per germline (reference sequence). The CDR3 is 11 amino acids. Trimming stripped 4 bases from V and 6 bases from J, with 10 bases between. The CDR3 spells CSANSVSEQYF. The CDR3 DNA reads TGCAGTGCTAATTCCGTATCCGAGCAGTACTTC.

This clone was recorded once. In DNA form, the CDR3 reads TGTGCCTGGAGCGCACCGAACACCGGGGAGCTGTTTTTT. As protein: CAWSAPNTGELFF. The J gene is TRBJ2-2, the V gene TRBV30; D uncertain. The CDR3 is 13 residues long. Trimming pared 3 bases from V and 0 bases from J, leaving 5 bases between. The germline V gene encodes CDR1 GTSNPN and CDR2 SVGIG (reference sequence).

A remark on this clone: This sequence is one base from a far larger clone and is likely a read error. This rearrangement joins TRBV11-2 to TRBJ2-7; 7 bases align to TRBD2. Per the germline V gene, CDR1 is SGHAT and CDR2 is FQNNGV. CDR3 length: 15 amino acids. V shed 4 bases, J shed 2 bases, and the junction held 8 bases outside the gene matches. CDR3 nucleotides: TGTGCCAGCAGCTCCCTAGTGGGAGGGGCCTACGAGCAGTACTTC. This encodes CASSSLVGGAYEQYF. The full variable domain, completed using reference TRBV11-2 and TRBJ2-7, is EAGVAQSPRYKIIEKRQSVAFWCNPISGHATLYWYQQILGQGPKLLIQFQNNGVVDDSQLPKDRFSAERLKGVDSTLKIQPAKLEDSAVYLCASSSLVGGAYEQYFGPGTRLTVT.

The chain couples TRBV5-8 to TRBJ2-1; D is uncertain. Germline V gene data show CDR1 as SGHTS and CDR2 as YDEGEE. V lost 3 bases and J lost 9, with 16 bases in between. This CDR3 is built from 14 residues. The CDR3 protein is CASSWRGLGGEQFF. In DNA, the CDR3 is TGTGCCAGCAGCTGGAGAGGCCTGGGCGGTGAGCAGTTCTTC.

CDR3 nucleotide sequence: TGTGCCAGCAGCCTCGGACAGAACTACGAGCAGTACTTC. Its protein is CASSLGQNYEQYF. The V gene is TRBV6-5, the J gene TRBJ2-7; perhaps TRBD1 as D (6 bases). Trimming pared 6 bases from V and 3 bases from J, leaving 12 bases between. From germline, CDR1 is MNHEY and CDR2 SVGAGI. The CDR3 has 13 residues.

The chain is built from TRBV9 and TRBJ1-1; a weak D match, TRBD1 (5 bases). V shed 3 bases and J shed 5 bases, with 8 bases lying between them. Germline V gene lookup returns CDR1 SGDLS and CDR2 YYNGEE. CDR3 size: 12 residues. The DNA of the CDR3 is TGTGCCAGCAGCGGTACAGGAACTGAAGCTTTCTTT. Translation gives CASSGTGTEAFF. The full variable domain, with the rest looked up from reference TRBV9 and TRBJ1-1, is DSGVTQTPKHLITATGQRVTLRCSPRSGDLSVYWYQQSLDQGLQFLIQYYNGEERAKGNILERFSAQQFPDLHSELNLSSLELGDSALYFCASSGTGTEAFFGQGTRLTVV.

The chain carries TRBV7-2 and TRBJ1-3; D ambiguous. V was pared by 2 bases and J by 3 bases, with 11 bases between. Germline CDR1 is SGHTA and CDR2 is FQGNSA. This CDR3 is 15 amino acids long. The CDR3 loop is CASSLSAVSGNTIYF. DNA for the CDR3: TGTGCCAGCAGCTTATCGGCAGTCAGTGGAAACACCATATATTTT.

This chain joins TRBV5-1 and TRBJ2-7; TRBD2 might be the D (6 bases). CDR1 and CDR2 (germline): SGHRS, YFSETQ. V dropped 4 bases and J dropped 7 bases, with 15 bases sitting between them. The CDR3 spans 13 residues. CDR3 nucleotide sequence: TGCGCCAGCAGCACTGGGGCGGGAATAGAGCAGTACTTC. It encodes CASSTGAGIEQYF.

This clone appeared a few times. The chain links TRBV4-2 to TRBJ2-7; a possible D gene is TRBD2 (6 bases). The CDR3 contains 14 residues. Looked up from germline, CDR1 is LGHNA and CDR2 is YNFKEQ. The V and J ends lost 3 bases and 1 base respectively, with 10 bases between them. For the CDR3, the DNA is TGTGCCAGCAGCCAGGGGGACTTTTCCTACGAGCAGTACTTC. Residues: CASSQGDFSYEQYF.

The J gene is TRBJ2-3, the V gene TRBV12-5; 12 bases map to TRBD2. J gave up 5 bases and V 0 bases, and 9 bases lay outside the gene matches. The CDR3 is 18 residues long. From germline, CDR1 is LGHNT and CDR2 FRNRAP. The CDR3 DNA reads TGTGCTAGTGGTTTGGTAGGACTAGCGGGAAGTGAAAGAGATACGCAGTATTTT. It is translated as CASGLVGLAGSERDTQYF.

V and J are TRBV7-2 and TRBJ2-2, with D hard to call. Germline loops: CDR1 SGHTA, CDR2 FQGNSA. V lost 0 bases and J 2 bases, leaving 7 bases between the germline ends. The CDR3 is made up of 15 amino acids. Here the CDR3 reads CASSLASFNTGELFF. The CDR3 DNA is TGTGCCAGCAGCTTAGCTAGCTTTAACACCGGGGAGCTGTTTTTT.

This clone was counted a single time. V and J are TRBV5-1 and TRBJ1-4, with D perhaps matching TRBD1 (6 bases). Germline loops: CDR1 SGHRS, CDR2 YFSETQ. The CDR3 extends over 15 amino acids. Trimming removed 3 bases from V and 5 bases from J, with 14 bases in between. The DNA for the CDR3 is TGCGCCAGCAGCTCCACAAGCGACAGGAATGAAAAACTGTTTTTT. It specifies CASSSTSDRNEKLFF.

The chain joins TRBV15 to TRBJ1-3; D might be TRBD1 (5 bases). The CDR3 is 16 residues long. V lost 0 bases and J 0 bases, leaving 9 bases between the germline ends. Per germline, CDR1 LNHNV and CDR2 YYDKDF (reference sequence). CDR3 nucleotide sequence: TGTGCCACCAGCAGAGATCGGGGCAACTCTGGAAACACCATATATTTT. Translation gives CATSRDRGNSGNTIYF.

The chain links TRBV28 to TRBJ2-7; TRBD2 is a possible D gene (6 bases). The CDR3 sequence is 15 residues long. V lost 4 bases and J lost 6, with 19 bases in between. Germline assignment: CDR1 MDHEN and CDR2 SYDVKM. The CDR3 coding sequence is TGTGCCAGCAGTTCTCCAAACGGGAGTTTTCGCGAGCAGTACTTC. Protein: CASSSPNGSFREQYF.

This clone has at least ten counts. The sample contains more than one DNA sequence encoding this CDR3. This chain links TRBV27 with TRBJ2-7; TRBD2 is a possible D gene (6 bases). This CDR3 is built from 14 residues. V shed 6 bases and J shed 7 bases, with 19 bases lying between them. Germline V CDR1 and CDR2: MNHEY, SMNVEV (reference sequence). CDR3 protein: CASRPRGSRREQYF. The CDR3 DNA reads TGTGCCAGCAGGCCCCGGGGGAGTAGGCGTGAGCAGTACTTC.

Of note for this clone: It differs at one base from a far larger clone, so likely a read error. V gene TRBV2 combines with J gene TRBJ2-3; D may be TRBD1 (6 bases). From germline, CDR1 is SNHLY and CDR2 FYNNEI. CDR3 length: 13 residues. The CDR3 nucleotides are TGTGCCAGCAGCACAGGGTGCACCGATACGCAGTATTTT. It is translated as CASSTGCTDTQYF.

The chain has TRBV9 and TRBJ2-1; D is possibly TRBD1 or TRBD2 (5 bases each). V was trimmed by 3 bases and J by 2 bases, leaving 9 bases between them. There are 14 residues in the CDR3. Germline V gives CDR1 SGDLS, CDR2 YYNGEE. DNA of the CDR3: TGTGCCAGCAGCGGGGACCCTACCTACAATGAGCAGTTCTTC. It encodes CASSGDPTYNEQFF. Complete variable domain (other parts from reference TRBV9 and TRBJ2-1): DSGVTQTPKHLITATGQRVTLRCSPRSGDLSVYWYQQSLDQGLQFLIQYYNGEERAKGNILERFSAQQFPDLHSELNLSSLELGDSALYFCASSGDPTYNEQFFGPGTRLTVL.

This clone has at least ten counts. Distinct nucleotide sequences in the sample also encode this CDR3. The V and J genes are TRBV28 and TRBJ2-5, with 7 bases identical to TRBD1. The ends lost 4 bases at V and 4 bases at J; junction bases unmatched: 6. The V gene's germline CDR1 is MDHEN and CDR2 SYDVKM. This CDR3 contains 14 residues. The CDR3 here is CASSSRQGGETQYF. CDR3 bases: TGTGCCAGCAGTTCTAGACAGGGCGGAGAGACCCAGTACTTC. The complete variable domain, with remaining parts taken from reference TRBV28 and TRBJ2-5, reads DVKVTQSSRYLVKRTGEKVFLECVQDMDHENMFWYRQDPGLGLRLIYFSYDVKMKEKGDIPEGYSVSREKKERFSLILESASTNQTSMYLCASSSRQGGETQYFGPGTRLLVL.

In DNA form, the CDR3 reads TGTGCCAGCAGCTTGGGGTCACTAGCGGGCAATGAGCAGTTCTTC. Protein product: CASSLGSLAGNEQFF. The gene calls are TRBV5-4 and TRBJ2-1; TRBD2 aligns across 9 bases. Germline CDR1 is SGHNT and CDR2 is YYREEE (reference sequence). CDR3 length: 15 amino acids. J was trimmed by 6 bases and V by 0 bases; bases with no gene match: 4.

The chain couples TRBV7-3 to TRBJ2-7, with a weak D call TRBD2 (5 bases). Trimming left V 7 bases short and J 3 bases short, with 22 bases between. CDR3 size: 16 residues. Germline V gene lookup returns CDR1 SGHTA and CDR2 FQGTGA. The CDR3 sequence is CASIEKNGGPHYEQYF. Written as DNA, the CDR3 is TGTGCCAGCATAGAAAAAAATGGCGGGCCCCACTACGAGCAGTACTTC.

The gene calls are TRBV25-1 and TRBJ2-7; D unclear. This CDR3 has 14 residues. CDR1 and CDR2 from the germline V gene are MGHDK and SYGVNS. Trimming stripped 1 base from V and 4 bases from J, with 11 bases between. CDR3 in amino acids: CASSEFDEVYEQYF. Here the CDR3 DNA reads TGTGCCAGCAGTGAATTTGACGAAGTATACGAGCAGTACTTC.

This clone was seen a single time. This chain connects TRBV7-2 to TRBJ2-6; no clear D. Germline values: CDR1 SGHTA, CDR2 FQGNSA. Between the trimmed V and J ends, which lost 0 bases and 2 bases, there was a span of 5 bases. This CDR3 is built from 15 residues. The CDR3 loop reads CASSLATAGANVLTF. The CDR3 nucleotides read TGTGCCAGCAGCTTAGCAACGGCTGGGGCCAACGTCCTGACTTTC.

CDR3 nucleotides: TGCGCCAGCAGCCAGGCTAGCGGGGCTTACAATGAGCAGTTCTTC. This codes for CASSQASGAYNEQFF. This sequence joins TRBV4-1 and TRBJ2-1; 9 bases line up with TRBD2. The CDR3 length is 15 residues. Germline CDR1 is MGHRA and CDR2 is YSYEKL. V shed 3 bases and J 4 bases; nucleotides not matched to a gene: 4.

CDR3 DNA: TGTGCCAGCAGTTACTCGGTATCCACAGATACGCAGTATTTT. It yields the protein CASSYSVSTDTQYF. The chain recombines TRBV6-6 with TRBJ2-3; D remains ambiguous. Germline V gene lookup returns CDR1 MNHNY and CDR2 SVGAGI (reference sequence). The V gene lost 0 bases and the J gene lost 2 bases, with 6 bases spanning the gap. The CDR3 consists of 14 residues.

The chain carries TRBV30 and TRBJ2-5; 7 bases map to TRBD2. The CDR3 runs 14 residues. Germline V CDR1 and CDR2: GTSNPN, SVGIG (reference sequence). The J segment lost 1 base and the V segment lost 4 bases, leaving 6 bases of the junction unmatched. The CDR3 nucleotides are TGTGCCTGGACCATACGGGGGGTCCAAGAGACCCAGTACTTC. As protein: CAWTIRGVQETQYF.

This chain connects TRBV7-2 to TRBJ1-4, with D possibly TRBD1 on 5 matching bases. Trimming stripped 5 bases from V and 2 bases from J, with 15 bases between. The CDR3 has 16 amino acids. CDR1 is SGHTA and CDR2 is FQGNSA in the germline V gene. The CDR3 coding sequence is TGTGCCAGCAGCCTCGGGAGGGGTCCCACTAATGAAAAACTGTTTTTT. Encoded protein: CASSLGRGPTNEKLFF.

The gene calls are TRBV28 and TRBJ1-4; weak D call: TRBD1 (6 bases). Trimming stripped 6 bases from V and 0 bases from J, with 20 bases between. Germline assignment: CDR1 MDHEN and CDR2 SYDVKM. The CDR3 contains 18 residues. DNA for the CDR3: TGTGCCAGCAGGACCCTTCTGGGGGGGCCCTCAACTAATGAAAAACTGTTTTTT. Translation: CASRTLLGGPSTNEKLFF.